Presented here are 21 T cell receptor beta chains from one specimen sequenced in a study of shared clonotypes between healthy human individuals. TCRdb keeps only in-frame clones here, not all; method: immunoSEQ multiplex PCR. The sample carries 450,000 to 500,000 clones, around three quarters recorded once. Input material: PBMCs. The receptors were sampled from a woman between 35 and 50 years old in good health. Some clones in this sample may be carry-over from other donors' samples.

For this clone: One junction end disagrees with the germline gene, perhaps due to a read error. The chain joins TRBV9 to TRBJ2-1, with 14 bases matching TRBD2. The CDR3 is made up of 13 amino acids. The germline V gene encodes CDR1 SGDLS and CDR2 YYNGEE. The CDR3 region has the DNA TGTGCCAGCAGCCCGCACTGGGGACTAGCGGGAGTCTTC. Translating gives CASSPHWGLAGVF.

This sequence joins TRBV10-3 and TRBJ2-2; D gene unclear. The V gene lost 2 bases and the J gene lost 5 bases, with 12 bases spanning the gap. CDR1 is ENHRY, CDR2 SYGVKD, per germline. CDR3 length equals 15 residues. In DNA, the CDR3 is TGTGCCATCAGTGAGGCTCCGATTGAGACCGGGGAGCTGTTTTTT. Protein: CAISEAPIETGELFF.

The chain has TRBV7-3 and TRBJ2-2, with D perhaps matching TRBD2 (6 bases). The CDR3 runs 16 residues. Trimming cost V 1 base and J 6 bases, with 15 bases left between them. Germline CDR1 and CDR2: SGHTA and FQGTGA. CDR3 in amino acids: CASSLMKREIAGELFF. The CDR3 nucleotides read TGTGCCAGCAGCTTAATGAAACGGGAGATAGCCGGGGAGCTGTTTTTT.

J is TRBJ2-5 and V is TRBV21-1; the table's TRBD2 call for D was not verified on the DNA. TRBV21-1 is flagged as a pseudogene. The CDR3 is 18 amino acids. The CDR3 nucleotides are TGTGCCAGCAGCAAAGTGGGTTATTGGCTAGCGGGAGAAGAGACCCAGTACTTC. It specifies CASSKVGYWLAGEETQYF.

The genes are TRBV5-5 and TRBJ2-7; D ambiguous. V gave up 3 bases and J gave up 6 bases, with 10 bases separating them. Germline CDR1 reads SGHKS; CDR2 reads YYEKEE (reference sequence). The CDR3 has 12 amino acids. The CDR3 region is CASSYSIGEQYF. Written as DNA, the CDR3 is TGTGCCAGCAGCTATTCTATCGGCGAGCAGTACTTC.

The chain carries TRBV5-1 and TRBJ1-1; D unresolved. CDR3 length: 15 residues. V was cut by 0 bases and J by 5 bases, with 14 bases left in between. CDR1 is SGHRS and CDR2 is YFSETQ in the germline V gene. The CDR3 is CASSLEVEGSTEAFF. As DNA, the CDR3 is TGCGCCAGCAGCTTGGAGGTGGAAGGCAGTACTGAAGCTTTCTTT. Complete variable domain (other parts from reference TRBV5-1 and TRBJ1-1): KAGVTQTPRYLIKTRGQQVTLSCSPISGHRSVSWYQQTPGQGLQFLFEYFSETQRNKGNFPGRFSGRQFSNSRSEMNVSTLELGDSALYLCASSLEVEGSTEAFFGQGTRLTVV.

V is TRBV9 and J is TRBJ2-1, with 7 bases identical to TRBD1. Losses at the gene ends were 4 bases for V and 0 bases for J; bases not matched to a gene: 4. Germline V gene lookup returns CDR1 SGDLS and CDR2 YYNGEE. The CDR3 extends over 15 amino acids. In nucleotides, the CDR3 is TGTGCCAGCAGCCCCCGGGACAGCTCCTACAATGAGCAGTTCTTC. Protein product: CASSPRDSSYNEQFF.

The chain recombines TRBV9 with TRBJ2-1, with unresolved D. The V gene lost 0 bases and the J gene lost 5 bases, with 12 bases spanning the gap. The length of the CDR3 is 15 residues. CDR1 is SGDLS, CDR2 YYNGEE, per germline. The CDR3 DNA sequence: TGTGCCAGCAGCGTAGCCCCCGTACACCACAATGAGCAGTTCTTC. Translation: CASSVAPVHHNEQFF. The full variable domain, in which reference TRBV9 and TRBJ2-1 provide the parts outside the CDR3, is DSGVTQTPKHLITATGQRVTLRCSPRSGDLSVYWYQQSLDQGLQFLIQYYNGEERAKGNILERFSAQQFPDLHSELNLSSLELGDSALYFCASSVAPVHHNEQFFGPGTRLTVL.

The CDR3 sequence: CASSATSGLAGTDTQYF. The CDR3 DNA sequence: TGTGCCAGCAGCGCCACCTCGGGACTAGCGGGGACAGATACGCAGTATTTT. The chain carries TRBV2 and TRBJ2-3, with 13 bases lining up with TRBD2. The V gene's germline CDR1 is SNHLY and CDR2 FYNNEI. V dropped 6 bases and J dropped 3; count of bases not matched to a gene: 9. This CDR3 is built from 17 residues.

V is TRBV7-9 and J is TRBJ1-1, with a possible D match to TRBD1 (5 bases). Per the germline V gene, CDR1 is SEHNR and CDR2 is FQNEAQ (reference sequence). V was pared by 4 bases and J by 4 bases, with 10 bases between. The CDR3 totals 13 residues. In DNA form, the CDR3 reads TGTGCCAGCAGCTCCACAGGATTCACTGAAGCTTTCTTT. Residues: CASSSTGFTEAFF.

The chain has TRBV28 and TRBJ2-2; 8 bases align to TRBD1. There are 16 residues in the CDR3. Germline CDR1 is MDHEN and CDR2 is SYDVKM. V shed 6 bases and J 3 bases; nucleotides not matched to a gene: 9. The CDR3 loop reads CASRTTGDDDTGELFF. CDR3 DNA: TGTGCCAGCAGAACGACAGGGGACGATGACACCGGGGAGCTGTTTTTT.

This clone was seen repeatedly, ten times or more. This chain connects TRBV7-9 to TRBJ2-7; 9 bases are shared with TRBD2. The germline gives CDR1 SEHNR, CDR2 FQNEAQ (reference sequence). J gave up 1 base and V 10 bases, and 11 bases lay outside the gene matches. This CDR3 contains 15 residues. The CDR3 sequence is CATNPTSGLSYEQYF. The CDR3 nucleotides are TGTGCCACCAATCCGACTAGCGGCCTATCCTACGAGCAGTACTTC.

This clone appeared a few times. The genes are TRBV28 and TRBJ1-4; the D gene is possibly TRBD1 (6 bases). In germline, CDR1 is MDHEN, CDR2 SYDVKM. There are 15 residues in the CDR3. Trimming took off 3 bases at V and 8 bases at J, with 16 bases between the two ends. CDR3 amino acids: CASSLGQLTGEKLFF. In DNA, the CDR3 is TGTGCCAGCAGTTTGGGACAACTGACGGGGGAAAAACTGTTTTTT. Variable domain in full (rest from reference TRBV28 and TRBJ1-4): DVKVTQSSRYLVKRTGEKVFLECVQDMDHENMFWYRQDPGLGLRLIYFSYDVKMKEKGDIPEGYSVSREKKERFSLILESASTNQTSMYLCASSLGQLTGEKLFFGSGTQLSVL.

The chain employs TRBV6-1 and TRBJ2-3, with 7 bases that match TRBD1. The CDR3 spans 15 residues. Germline V gene lookup returns CDR1 MNHNS and CDR2 SASEGT. Trimming at V came to 5 bases and at J to 1 base, leaving 6 bases not matched to a gene. CDR3 DNA sequence: TGTGCCAGCAGTAGGACCGGGACAGGCACAGATACGCAGTATTTT. It specifies CASSRTGTGTDTQYF.

This chain connects TRBV6-6 to TRBJ1-5; possibly TRBD1 for D (5 bases). CDR1 and CDR2 (germline): MNHNY, SVGAGI (reference sequence). The length of the CDR3 is 14 residues. The ends were cut back, 5 bases at V and 0 bases at J, with 8 bases in the middle. This CDR3 reads CASSPDTSNQPQHF. CDR3 nucleotides: TGTGCCAGCAGTCCGGACACTAGCAATCAGCCCCAGCATTTT.

The rearrangement joins TRBV10-3 to TRBJ1-1; 7 bases map to TRBD1. V was pared by 4 bases and J by 3 bases, with 8 bases of the junction left unmatched. Germline V lookup: CDR1 ENHRY, CDR2 SYGVKD. This CDR3 spans 15 amino acids. CDR3 nucleotides: TGTGCCATCAGTGGTCGACAGGGTGCGCACACTGAAGCTTTCTTT. Amino acid sequence: CAISGRQGAHTEAFF.

The chain joins TRBV29-1 to TRBJ2-3, with D maybe TRBD2 (6 bases). CDR3 length equals 14 residues. V was cut by 4 bases and J by 3 bases, with 14 bases left in between. Germline CDR1 SQVTM, CDR2 ANQGSEA. Here the CDR3 DNA reads TGCAGCGTTGGATCGGCAGGGAGGACAGATACGCAGTATTTT. Its translation is CSVGSAGRTDTQYF.

The gene calls are TRBV7-3 and TRBJ1-1; D unresolved. Germline CDR1 and CDR2: SGHTA and FQGTGA. Trimming removed 2 bases at V and 5 bases at J, with 9 bases between. This CDR3 has 13 residues. CDR3 nucleotide sequence: TGTGCCAGCAGCTTAGAGGCTGGAACTGAAGCTTTCTTT. Its protein product is CASSLEAGTEAFF.

This clone has only one observation. The chain employs TRBV5-4 and TRBJ1-2; no definite D call. V gave up 1 base and J gave up 4 bases, with 14 bases separating them. Germline V gene sequence: CDR1 SGHNT, CDR2 YYREEE (reference sequence). The CDR3 runs to 15 residues. Written as DNA, the CDR3 is TGTGCCAGCAGCTTGATCAACGGCCACTCCTATGGCTACACCTTC. Its translation: CASSLINGHSYGYTF.

This chain links TRBV5-8 with TRBJ2-2; unclear D gene. The length of the CDR3 is 14 residues. Germline V CDR1 and CDR2: SGHTS, YDEGEE. With 0 bases removed from V and 3 bases from J, the gap between germline ends came to 6 bases. CDR3 sequence (DNA): TGTGCCAGCAGCTTGGCCTTCTACACCGGGGAGCTGTTTTTT. It codes for CASSLAFYTGELFF.

This clone was seen a handful of times. The chain employs TRBV5-5 and TRBJ2-7; D gene uncertain. Trimming removed 4 bases from V and 5 bases from J, with 19 bases in between. CDR3 size: 15 residues. Germline CDR1 reads SGHKS; CDR2 reads YYEKEE (reference sequence). CDR3 nucleotides: TGTGCCAGCAGCCATCAGGCACTGGCTCAGAACGAGCAGTACTTC. It specifies CASSHQALAQNEQYF.